Each of the 7 T cell receptor beta chains below was sequenced from the same sample in a study of T cells in Graves' hyperthyroidism and ophthalmopathy. The investigators amplified TCR beta CDR3 regions from RNA transcripts. Researchers ran a first-round RT-PCR on the TCR CDR3 using the HTBI primer set. TCRdb used MiXCR to reprocess the multiplex PCR reads, holding one entry per CDR3 protein. This sample has around 300,000 distinct CDR3 sequences, with roughly 22% found just once. Sequenced input: blood. The receptors were sampled from a man younger than 40 with Graves' ophthalmopathy.

This clonotype was counted at least ten times. The chain employs TRBV5-1 and TRBJ1-1; no firm D call. In germline, CDR1 is SGHRS, CDR2 YFSETQ. V shed 0 bases and J shed 0 bases, with 3 bases lying between them. This CDR3 has 13 amino acids. The CDR3 is CASSLVLNTEAFF. CDR3 bases: TGCGCCAGCAGCTTGGTGTTGAACACTGAAGCTTTCTTT.

This clonotype occurred many times. This chain uses TRBV30 with TRBJ1-2; 8 bases agree with TRBD1. The V and J ends lost 6 bases and 4 bases, in that order; junction bases with no gene match: 4. CDR1 and CDR2 from the germline V gene are GTSNPN and SVGIG (reference sequence). The CDR3 runs 12 residues. The CDR3 is CACRGLGYGYTF. The CDR3 DNA reads TGTGCCTGCAGGGGGCTTGGCTATGGCTACACCTTC.

V gene TRBV12-3 or TRBV12-4 combines with J gene TRBJ1-5; TRBD1 matches 9 bases. V lost 5 bases, J lost 0 bases, and 5 bases stayed unmatched. The CDR3 is made up of 16 amino acids. The CDR3, as DNA: TGTGCCAGCAGTCCAAGGGACAGGGATAGCAATCAGCCCCAGCATTTT. Translated: CASSPRDRDSNQPQHF.

The chain couples TRBV28 to TRBJ1-5; D remains unclear. Trimming cost V 6 bases and J 4 bases, with 10 bases left between them. Germline CDR1 reads MDHEN; CDR2 reads SYDVKM. The CDR3 runs to 13 residues. This CDR3 reads CASSLQQNQPQHF. The CDR3 coding sequence is TGTGCCAGCAGCCTACAGCAAAATCAGCCCCAGCATTTT.

This clonotype was counted ten times or more. The V gene is TRBV12-3 or TRBV12-4, the J gene TRBJ2-2; 8 nucleotides agree with TRBD1. The CDR3 spans 16 residues. With V trimmed by 6 bases and J by 1 base, 7 bases remained unmatched. CDR3: CASSPWDRRNTGELFF. The CDR3 coding sequence is TGTGCCAGCAGCCCATGGGACAGGCGGAACACCGGGGAGCTGTTTTTT.

A remark on this clonotype: A single base separates this from a much larger clone, so it may be a read error. The chain recombines TRBV11-2 with TRBJ2-7, with TRBD1 matching over 7 bases. The V gene's germline CDR1 is SGHAT and CDR2 FQNNGV. The CDR3 covers 15 residues. After removal of 6 bases from V and 3 bases from J, the junction contained 11 bases not matched to a gene. CDR3 protein: CASRRQRGQNYEQYF. CDR3 coding DNA: TGTGCCAGCAGACGCCAAAGGGGACAGAACTACGAGCAGTACTTC.

The V gene is TRBV2, the J gene TRBJ2-7; tentatively, D is TRBD1 (7 bases). Germline lookup yields CDR1 SNHLY and CDR2 FYNNEI. The CDR3 length is 12 residues. Deletions cut 6 bases from V and 7 bases from J, with 13 bases between. CDR3 loop: CASSQGGLEQYF. CDR3 DNA: TGTGCCAGCAGCCAGGGGGGCCTTGAGCAGTACTTC.